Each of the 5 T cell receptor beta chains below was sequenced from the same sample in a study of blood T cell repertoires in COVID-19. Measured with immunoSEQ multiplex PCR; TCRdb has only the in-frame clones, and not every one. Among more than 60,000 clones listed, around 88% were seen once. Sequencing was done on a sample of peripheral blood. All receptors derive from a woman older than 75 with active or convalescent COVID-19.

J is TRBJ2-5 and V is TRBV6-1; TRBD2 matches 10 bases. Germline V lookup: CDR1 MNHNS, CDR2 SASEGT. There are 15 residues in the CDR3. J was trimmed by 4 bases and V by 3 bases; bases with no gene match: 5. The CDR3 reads CASSEVSSGRETQYF. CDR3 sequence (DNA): TGTGCCAGCAGTGAGGTTTCTAGCGGGAGAGAGACCCAGTACTTC.

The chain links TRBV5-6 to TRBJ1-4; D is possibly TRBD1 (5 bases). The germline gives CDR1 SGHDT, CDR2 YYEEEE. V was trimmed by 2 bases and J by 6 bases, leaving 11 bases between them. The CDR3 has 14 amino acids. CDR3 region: CASSFMRGHEKLFF. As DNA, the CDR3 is TGTGCCAGCAGCTTTATGCGGGGACATGAAAAACTGTTTTTT.

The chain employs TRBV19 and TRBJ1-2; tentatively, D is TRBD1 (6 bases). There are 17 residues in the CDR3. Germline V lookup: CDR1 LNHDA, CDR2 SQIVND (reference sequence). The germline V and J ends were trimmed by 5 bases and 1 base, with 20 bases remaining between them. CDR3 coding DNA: TGTGCCAGTAGTTCTAGAACCGGGACAAGTTTTAACTATGGCTACACCTTC. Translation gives CASSSRTGTSFNYGYTF.

The CDR3 here is CASSLAQGPDYEQYF. The CDR3, as DNA: TGTGCCAGCTCACTCGCACAGGGTCCCGACTACGAGCAGTACTTC. The chain uses TRBV18 and TRBJ2-7; maybe TRBD1 (6 bases). The CDR3 spans 15 residues. V lost 4 bases, J lost 3 bases, and 16 bases lay in between. From germline, CDR1 is KGHSH and CDR2 LQKENI. Using reference TRBV18 and TRBJ2-7 for the parts outside the CDR3, the full variable domain is NAGVMQNPRHLVRRRGQEARLRCSPMKGHSHVYWYRQLPEEGLKFMVYLQKENIIDESGMPKERFSAEFPKEGPSILRIQQVVRGDSAAYFCASSLAQGPDYEQYFGPGTRLTVT.

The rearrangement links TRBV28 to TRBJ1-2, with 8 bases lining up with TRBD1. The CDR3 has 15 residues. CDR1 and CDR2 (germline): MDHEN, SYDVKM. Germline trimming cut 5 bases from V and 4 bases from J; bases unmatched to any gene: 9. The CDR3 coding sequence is TGTGCCAGCAGTCTCACAGGGGGGCGGACCTATGGCTACACCTTC. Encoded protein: CASSLTGGRTYGYTF.